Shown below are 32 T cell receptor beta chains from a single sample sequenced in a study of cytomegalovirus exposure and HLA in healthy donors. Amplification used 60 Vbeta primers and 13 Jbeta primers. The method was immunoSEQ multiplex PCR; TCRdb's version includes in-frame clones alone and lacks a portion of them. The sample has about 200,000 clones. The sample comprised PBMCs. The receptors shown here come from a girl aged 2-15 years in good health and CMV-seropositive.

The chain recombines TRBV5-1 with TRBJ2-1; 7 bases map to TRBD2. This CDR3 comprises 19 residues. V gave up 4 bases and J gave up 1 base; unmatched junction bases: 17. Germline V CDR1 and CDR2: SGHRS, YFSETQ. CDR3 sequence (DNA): TGCGCCAGCAGCGGTAAAAGCGGGGCCCTTCCCGTGTCCTACAATGAGCAGTTCTTC. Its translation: CASSGKSGALPVSYNEQFF.

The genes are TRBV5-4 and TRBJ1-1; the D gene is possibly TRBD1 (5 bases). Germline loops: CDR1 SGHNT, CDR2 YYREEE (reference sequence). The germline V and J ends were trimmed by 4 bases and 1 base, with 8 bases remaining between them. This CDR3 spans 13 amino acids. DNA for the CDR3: TGTGCCAGCAGCCGCAGGGAGAACACTGAAGCTTTCTTT. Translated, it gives CASSRRENTEAFF.

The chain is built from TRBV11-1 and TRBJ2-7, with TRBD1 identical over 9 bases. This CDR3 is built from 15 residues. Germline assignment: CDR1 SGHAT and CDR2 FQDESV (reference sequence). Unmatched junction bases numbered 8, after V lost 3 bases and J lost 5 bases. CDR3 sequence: CASSFEDRGWHEQYF. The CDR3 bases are TGTGCCAGCAGCTTCGAGGACAGGGGTTGGCACGAGCAGTACTTC.

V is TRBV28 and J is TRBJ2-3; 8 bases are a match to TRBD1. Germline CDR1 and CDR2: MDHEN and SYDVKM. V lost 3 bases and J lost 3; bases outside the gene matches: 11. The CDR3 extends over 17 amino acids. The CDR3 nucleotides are TGTGCCAGCAGTTTGTCAGGGGGCAGGTTAATTACAGATACGCAGTATTTT. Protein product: CASSLSGGRLITDTQYF.

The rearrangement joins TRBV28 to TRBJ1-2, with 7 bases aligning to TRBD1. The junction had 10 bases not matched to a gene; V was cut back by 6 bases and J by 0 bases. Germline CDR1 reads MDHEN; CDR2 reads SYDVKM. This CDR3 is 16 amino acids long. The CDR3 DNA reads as TGTGCCAGCAGACAAGACAGGGCCGCTTCTAACTATGGCTACACCTTC. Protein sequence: CASRQDRAASNYGYTF.

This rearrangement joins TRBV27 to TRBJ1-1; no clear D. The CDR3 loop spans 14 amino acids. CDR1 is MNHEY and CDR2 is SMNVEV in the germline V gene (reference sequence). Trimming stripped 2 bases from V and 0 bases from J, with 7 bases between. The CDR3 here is CASSLTFLNTEAFF. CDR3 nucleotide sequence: TGTGCCAGCAGTTTAACTTTCCTGAACACTGAAGCTTTCTTT.

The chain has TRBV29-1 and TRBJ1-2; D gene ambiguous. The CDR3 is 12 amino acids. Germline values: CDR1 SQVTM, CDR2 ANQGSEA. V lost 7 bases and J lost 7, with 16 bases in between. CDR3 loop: CSARGGDSGYTF. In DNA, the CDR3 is TGCAGCGCCCGAGGTGGTGATTCTGGCTACACCTTC.

CDR3 DNA sequence: TGTGCCAGCACCAGGGATCCGAACACTGAAGCTTTCTTT. Its translation: CASTRDPNTEAFF. The chain carries TRBV7-9 and TRBJ1-1, with a weak D call TRBD1 (5 bases). With 7 bases removed from V and 1 base from J, the gap between germline ends came to 10 bases. In germline, CDR1 is SEHNR, CDR2 FQNEAQ (reference sequence). This CDR3 spans 13 amino acids.

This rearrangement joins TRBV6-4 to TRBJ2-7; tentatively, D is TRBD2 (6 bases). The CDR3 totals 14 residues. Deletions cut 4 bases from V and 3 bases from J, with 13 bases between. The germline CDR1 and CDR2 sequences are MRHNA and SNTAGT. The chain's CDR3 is CASSGRDSFYEQYF. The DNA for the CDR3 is TGTGCCAGCAGTGGACGGGACTCCTTCTACGAGCAGTACTTC.

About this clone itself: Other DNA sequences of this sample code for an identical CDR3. The CDR3 sequence: CASSPGTSGYEQYF. The CDR3 DNA reads as TGTGCCAGCAGCCCCGGGACTAGCGGATACGAGCAGTACTTC. The genes are TRBV5-6 and TRBJ2-7; 11 nucleotides line up with TRBD2. In germline, CDR1 is SGHDT, CDR2 YYEEEE. The junction had 4 bases not matched to a gene; V was cut back by 4 bases and J by 4 bases. This CDR3 has 14 amino acids.

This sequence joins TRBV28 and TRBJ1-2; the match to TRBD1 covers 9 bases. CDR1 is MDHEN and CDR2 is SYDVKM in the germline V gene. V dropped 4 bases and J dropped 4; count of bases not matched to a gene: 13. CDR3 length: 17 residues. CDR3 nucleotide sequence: TGTGCCAGCAGTTCCCCAGGACAGGGGATAAGCCTCTATGGCTACACCTTC. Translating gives CASSSPGQGISLYGYTF.

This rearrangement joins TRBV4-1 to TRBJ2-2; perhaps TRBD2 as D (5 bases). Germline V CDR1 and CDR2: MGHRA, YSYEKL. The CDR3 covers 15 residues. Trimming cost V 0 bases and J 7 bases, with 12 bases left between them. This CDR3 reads CASSQEGSGIGELFF. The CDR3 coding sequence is TGCGCCAGCAGCCAAGAAGGAAGCGGCATCGGGGAGCTGTTTTTT.

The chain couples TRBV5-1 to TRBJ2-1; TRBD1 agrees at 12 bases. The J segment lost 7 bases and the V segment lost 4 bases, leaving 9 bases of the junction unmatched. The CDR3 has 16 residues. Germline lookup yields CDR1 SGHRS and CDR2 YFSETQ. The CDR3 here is CASSPKGQGAKNEQFF. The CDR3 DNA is TGCGCCAGCAGCCCAAAGGGACAGGGGGCTAAGAATGAGCAGTTCTTC. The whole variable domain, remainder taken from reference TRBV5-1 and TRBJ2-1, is KAGVTQTPRYLIKTRGQQVTLSCSPISGHRSVSWYQQTPGQGLQFLFEYFSETQRNKGNFPGRFSGRQFSNSRSEMNVSTLELGDSALYLCASSPKGQGAKNEQFFGPGTRLTVL.

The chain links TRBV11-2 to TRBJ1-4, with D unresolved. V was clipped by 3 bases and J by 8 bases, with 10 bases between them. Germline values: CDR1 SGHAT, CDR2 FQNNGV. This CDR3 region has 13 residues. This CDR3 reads CASSFGVGEKLFF. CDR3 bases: TGTGCCAGCAGCTTCGGGGTGGGGGAAAAACTGTTTTTT.

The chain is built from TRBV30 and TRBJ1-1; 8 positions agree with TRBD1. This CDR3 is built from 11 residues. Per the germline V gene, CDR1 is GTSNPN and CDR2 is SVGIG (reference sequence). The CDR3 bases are TGTACGGACAGGGCGAGCACTGAAGCTTTCTTT. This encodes CTDRASTEAFF.

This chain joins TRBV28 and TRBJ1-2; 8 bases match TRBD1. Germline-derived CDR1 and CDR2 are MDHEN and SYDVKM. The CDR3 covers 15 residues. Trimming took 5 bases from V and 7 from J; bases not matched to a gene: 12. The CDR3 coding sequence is TGTGCCAGCAGTATGGGACAGGAAGAAGGCATTGGCTACACCTTC. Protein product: CASSMGQEEGIGYTF.

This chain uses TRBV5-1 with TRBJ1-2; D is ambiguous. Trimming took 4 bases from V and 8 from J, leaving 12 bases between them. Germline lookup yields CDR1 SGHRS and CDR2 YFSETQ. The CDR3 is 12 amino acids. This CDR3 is CASSQTRRGYTF. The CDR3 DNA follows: TGCGCCAGCAGCCAAACTAGGCGCGGCTACACCTTC.

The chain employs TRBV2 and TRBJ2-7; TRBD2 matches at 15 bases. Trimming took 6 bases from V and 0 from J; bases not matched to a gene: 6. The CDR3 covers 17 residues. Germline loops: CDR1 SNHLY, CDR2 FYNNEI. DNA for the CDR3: TGTGCCAGCAGAGGACTAGCGGGAGGGCCTAGCTCCTACGAGCAGTACTTC. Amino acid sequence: CASRGLAGGPSSYEQYF.

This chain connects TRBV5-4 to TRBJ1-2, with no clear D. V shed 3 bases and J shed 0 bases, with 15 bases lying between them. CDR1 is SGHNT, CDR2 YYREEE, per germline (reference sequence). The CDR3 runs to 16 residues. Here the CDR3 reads CASSSPEGNPNYGYTF. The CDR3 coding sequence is TGTGCCAGCAGCTCCCCGGAGGGTAACCCTAACTATGGCTACACCTTC.

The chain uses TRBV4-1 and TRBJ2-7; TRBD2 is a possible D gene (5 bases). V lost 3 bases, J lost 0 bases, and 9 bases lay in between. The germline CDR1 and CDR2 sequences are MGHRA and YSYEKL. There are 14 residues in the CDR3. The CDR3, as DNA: TGCGCCAGCAGCCATAGCGTCAGCTCCTACGAGCAGTACTTC. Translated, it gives CASSHSVSSYEQYF.

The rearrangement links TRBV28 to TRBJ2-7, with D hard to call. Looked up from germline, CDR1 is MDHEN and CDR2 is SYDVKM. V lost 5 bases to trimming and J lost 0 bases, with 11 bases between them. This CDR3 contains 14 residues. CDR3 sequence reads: CASSPRGFSYEQYF. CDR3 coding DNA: TGTGCCAGCAGTCCGAGAGGTTTCTCCTACGAGCAGTACTTC.

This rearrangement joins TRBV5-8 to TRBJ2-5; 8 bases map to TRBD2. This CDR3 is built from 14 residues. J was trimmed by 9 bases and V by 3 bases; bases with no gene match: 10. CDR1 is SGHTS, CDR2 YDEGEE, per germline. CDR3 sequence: CASSSGLVRGAQYF. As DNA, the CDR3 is TGTGCCAGCAGCTCCGGACTGGTGCGGGGGGCCCAGTACTTC.

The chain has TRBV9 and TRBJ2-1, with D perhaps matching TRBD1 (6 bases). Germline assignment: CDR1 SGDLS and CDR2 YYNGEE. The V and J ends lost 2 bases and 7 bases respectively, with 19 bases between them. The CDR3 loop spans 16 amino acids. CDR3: CASSVPKDRPFNEQFF. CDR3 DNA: TGTGCCAGCAGCGTCCCTAAAGACAGGCCCTTTAATGAGCAGTTCTTC.

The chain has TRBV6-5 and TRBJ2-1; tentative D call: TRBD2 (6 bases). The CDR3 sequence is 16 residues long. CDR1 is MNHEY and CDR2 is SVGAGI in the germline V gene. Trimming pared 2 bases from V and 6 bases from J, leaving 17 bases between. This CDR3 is CASSYVLALGGNEQFF. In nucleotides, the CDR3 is TGTGCCAGCAGTTACGTATTGGCGCTGGGAGGCAATGAGCAGTTCTTC.

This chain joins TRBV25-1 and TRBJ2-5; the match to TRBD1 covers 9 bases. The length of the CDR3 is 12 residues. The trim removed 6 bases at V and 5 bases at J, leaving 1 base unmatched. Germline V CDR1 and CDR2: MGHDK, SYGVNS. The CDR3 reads CASRTGGETQYF. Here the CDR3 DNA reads TGTGCCAGCAGAACAGGGGGCGAGACCCAGTACTTC.

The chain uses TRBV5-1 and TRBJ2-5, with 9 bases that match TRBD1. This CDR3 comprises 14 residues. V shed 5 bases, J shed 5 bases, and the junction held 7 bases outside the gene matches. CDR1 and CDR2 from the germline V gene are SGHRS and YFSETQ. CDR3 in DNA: TGCGCCAGCAGACCGGGACAGGGTTGGGAGACCCAGTACTTC. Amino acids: CASRPGQGWETQYF. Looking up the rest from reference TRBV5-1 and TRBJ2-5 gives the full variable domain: KAGVTQTPRYLIKTRGQQVTLSCSPISGHRSVSWYQQTPGQGLQFLFEYFSETQRNKGNFPGRFSGRQFSNSRSEMNVSTLELGDSALYLCASRPGQGWETQYFGPGTRLLVL.

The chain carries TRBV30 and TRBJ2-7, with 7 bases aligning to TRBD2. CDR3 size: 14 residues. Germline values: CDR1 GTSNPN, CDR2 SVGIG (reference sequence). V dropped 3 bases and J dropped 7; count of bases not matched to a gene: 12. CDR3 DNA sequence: TGTGCCTGGAGCGGAGGGCGGGAGTCGGAAGAGCAGTACTTC. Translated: CAWSGGRESEEQYF.

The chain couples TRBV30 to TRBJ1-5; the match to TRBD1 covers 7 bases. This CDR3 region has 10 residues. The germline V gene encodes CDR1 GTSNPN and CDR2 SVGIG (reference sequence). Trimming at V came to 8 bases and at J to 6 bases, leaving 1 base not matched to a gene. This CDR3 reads CARDSQPQHF. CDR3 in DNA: TGTGCCCGGGACAGTCAGCCCCAGCATTTT. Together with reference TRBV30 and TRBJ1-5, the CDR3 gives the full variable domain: SQTIHQWPATLVQPVGSPLSLECTVEGTSNPNLYWYRQAAGRGLQLLFYSVGIGQISSEVPQNLSASRPQDRQFILSSKKLLLSDSGFYLCARDSQPQHFGDGTRLSIL.

CDR3: CASSSRTGETEAFF. The DNA of the CDR3 is TGTGCCAGCAGCTCCCGGACAGGGGAGACTGAAGCTTTCTTT. The chain couples TRBV9 to TRBJ1-1; TRBD1 agrees at 9 bases. CDR3 size: 14 residues. J gave up 5 bases and V 4 bases, and 6 bases lay outside the gene matches. From germline, CDR1 is SGDLS and CDR2 YYNGEE.

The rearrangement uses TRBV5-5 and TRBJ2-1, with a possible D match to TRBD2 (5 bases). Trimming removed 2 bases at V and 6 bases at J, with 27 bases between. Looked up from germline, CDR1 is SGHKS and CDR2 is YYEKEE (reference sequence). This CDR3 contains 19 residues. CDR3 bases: TGTGCCAGCAGCTTCGTCGTGTTGTTGCCGGGAACCGGCCGCAATGAGCAGTTCTTC. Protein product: CASSFVVLLPGTGRNEQFF.

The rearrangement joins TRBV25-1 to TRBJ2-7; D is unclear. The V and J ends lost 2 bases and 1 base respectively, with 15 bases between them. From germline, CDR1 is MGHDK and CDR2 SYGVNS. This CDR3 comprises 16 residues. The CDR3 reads CASSEPGAVGSYEQYF. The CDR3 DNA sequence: TGTGCCAGCAGTGAACCCGGAGCAGTTGGTTCCTACGAGCAGTACTTC.

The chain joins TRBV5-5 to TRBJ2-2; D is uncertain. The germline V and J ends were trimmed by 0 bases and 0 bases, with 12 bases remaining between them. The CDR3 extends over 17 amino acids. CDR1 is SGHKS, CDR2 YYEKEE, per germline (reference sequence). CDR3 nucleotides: TGTGCCAGCAGCTTGGTATCCACAACCGCGAACACCGGGGAGCTGTTTTTT. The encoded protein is CASSLVSTTANTGELFF. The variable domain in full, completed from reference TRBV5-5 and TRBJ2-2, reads DAGVTQSPTHLIKTRGQQVTLRCSPISGHKSVSWYQQVLGQGPQFIFQYYEKEERGRGNFPDRFSARQFPNYSSELNVNALLLGDSALYLCASSLVSTTANTGELFFGEGSRLTVL.